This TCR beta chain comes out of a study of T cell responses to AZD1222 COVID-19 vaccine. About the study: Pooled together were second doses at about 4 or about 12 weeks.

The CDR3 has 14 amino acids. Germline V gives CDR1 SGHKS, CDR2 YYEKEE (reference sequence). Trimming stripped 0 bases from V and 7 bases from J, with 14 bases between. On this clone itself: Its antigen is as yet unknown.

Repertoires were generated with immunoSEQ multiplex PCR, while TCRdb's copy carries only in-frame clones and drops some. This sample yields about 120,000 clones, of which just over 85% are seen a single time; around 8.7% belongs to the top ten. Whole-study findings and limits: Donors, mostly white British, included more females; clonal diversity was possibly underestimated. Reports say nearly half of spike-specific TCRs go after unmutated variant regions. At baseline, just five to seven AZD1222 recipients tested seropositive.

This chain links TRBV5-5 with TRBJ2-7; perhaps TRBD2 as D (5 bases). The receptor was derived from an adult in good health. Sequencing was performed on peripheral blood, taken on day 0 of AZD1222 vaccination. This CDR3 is CASSLGNTKREQYF. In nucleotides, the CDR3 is TGTGCCAGCAGCTTGGGGAATACTAAGCGGGAGCAGTACTTC.